One T cell receptor beta chain is described in this entry. Original handling: ImmunoSEQ only sent back junction sequences with no quality scores, so filtering was done differently. Here immunoSEQ multiplex PCR was the method, and the copy in TCRdb shows in-frame clones only, minus some. The DNA gave D and trimming, while V, J and clone size come from that table. The sample has about 120,000 clones, 68% seen once. The data originate from a study of shared clonotypes between healthy human individuals. CDR3 size: 13 residues. Germline V CDR1 and CDR2: MNHEY, SMNVEV (reference sequence). V was pared by 8 bases and J by 7 bases, with 8 bases of the junction left unmatched.

This receptor was identified in a woman under 40 in good health. Sequences were obtained from memory CD8+ T cells sorted from blood. Sample subset: CD45RO+ cells pooled with CCR7-negative TemRA cells. V is TRBV27 and J is TRBJ2-3, with 8 bases matching TRBD2. Here the CDR3 DNA reads TGTGCCAGCCGGGGGGGAGATCGAAATACGCAGTATTTT. This encodes CASRGGDRNTQYF.